This TCR beta chain originates from a study of shared clonotypes between healthy human individuals. Study-wide background: Each donor's CD4 naive and CD4 memory cells filled three plates apiece, CD8 naive two, and CD8 memory one.

To note about this clone: The antigen remains undetermined.

Regarding the study as a whole: Naive CD4 clonotypes were shared across a handful of donors at 4.5% to 6%. It was the non-shared clonotypes that had lower generation probabilities than clonotypes shared by all four donors.

Each sorted subset replicate got 200 ng genomic DNA, tens of thousands of genomes. Assay used: immunoSEQ multiplex PCR; TCRdb lists only in-frame clones, some missing. Among about 79,000 clones, about 61% were seen once, and the ten largest hold about 51%. The CDR3 extends over 19 amino acids. Germline CDR1 is MDHEN and CDR2 is SYDVKM. J gave up 3 bases and V 3 bases, and 18 bases lay outside the gene matches. Sequencing was performed on memory CD8+ T cells sorted from blood. Documented subset: CD45RO+ cells pooled with CCR7-negative TemRA cells. The source of this sequence is a man younger than 40 in good health. The chain has TRBV28 and TRBJ2-5; TRBD2 matches at 8 bases. In nucleotides, the CDR3 is TGTGCCAGCAGTTTTAGAGGGTACTATAGCGGGGAGGGGGAAGAGACCCAGTACTTC. Translated, it gives CASSFRGYYSGEGEETQYF.